The clone carrying this TCR beta chain was picked up many times. Its antigen is unidentified. This entry is derived from a study of T-cell reconstitution after alpha-beta-depleted transplantation in children. Study outcomes and limitations: Reports say that about two months after transplant, the alpha-beta T cells came out of several hundred graft clones that had expanded. The authors attributed T-cell counts and diversity one year after transplant mostly to newly produced T cells. High day-60 TCRbeta diversity in some patients came from surviving recipient T cells and thymic progenitors.

It was with unique molecular identifiers that the TCRbeta library was prepared. TCRdb re-called the PCR reads with MiXCR, one entry per CDR3 protein. In the table there are approximately 300,000 distinct CDR3 sequences, around 10% of which are singletons. The source of this sequence is a male patient between 2 and 9 years old who had a stem cell transplant for chronic granulomatous disease, so the T cells may come from the graft donor. The sequences come from peripheral blood, collected 180 days after TCRalphabeta/CD19-depleted stem cell transplant.

CDR3 in amino acids: CASRSGTVYEQYF. In DNA form, the CDR3 reads TGTGCCAGCAGATCCGGGACAGTCTACGAGCAGTACTTC. The rearrangement uses TRBV28 and TRBJ2-7, with TRBD1 matching 7 bases. The CDR3 runs 13 residues. With V trimmed by 6 bases and J by 3 bases, 5 bases remained unmatched. The germline CDR1 and CDR2 sequences are MDHEN and SYDVKM.